Described below is a single T cell receptor beta chain sequence and its context. Its antigen is undetermined. The data are from a study of T cells after yellow fever vaccination. Study-level points and caveats: The study noted that FACS-sorted repertoires could contain abundant clonotypes contaminating from the bulk population. Although the secondary response was weaker, it peaked faster, at day 5 versus 15. Booster sampling recovered most clones from primary vaccination (around 96% CD4, around 90% CD8).

TCR cDNA, made by 5'RACE template switching, carried an added universal primer site and UMIs. TCRdb redid the calling of the 5' RACE reads with MiXCR, one entry per CDR3 protein. The sample has fewer than 450,000 distinct CDR3 sequences, around 8.1% seen once; the top ten hold roughly a sixth. This receptor was taken from a man between 18 and 29 years old who received the YFV17D yellow fever vaccine. Sequencing was performed on PBMCs, taken 35 to 50 days after the first yellow fever vaccination.

The CDR3 is CASSLVERVGYEQYF. CDR3 in DNA: TGCGCCAGCAGCTTGGTAGAACGGGTGGGCTACGAGCAGTACTTC. The chain links TRBV5-1 to TRBJ2-7, with D hard to call. V lost 0 bases and J 3 bases, leaving 13 bases between the germline ends. The CDR3 has 15 amino acids. Germline CDR1 reads SGHRS; CDR2 reads YFSETQ.